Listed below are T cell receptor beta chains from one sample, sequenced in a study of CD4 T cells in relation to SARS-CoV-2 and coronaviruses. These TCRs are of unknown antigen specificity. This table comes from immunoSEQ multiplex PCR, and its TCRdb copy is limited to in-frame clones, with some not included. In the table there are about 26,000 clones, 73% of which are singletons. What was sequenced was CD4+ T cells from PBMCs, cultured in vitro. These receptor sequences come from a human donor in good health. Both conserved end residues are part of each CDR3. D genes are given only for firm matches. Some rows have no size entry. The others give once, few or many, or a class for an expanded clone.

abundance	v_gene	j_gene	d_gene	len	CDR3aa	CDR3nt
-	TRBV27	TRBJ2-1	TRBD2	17	CASSSPQTSGSYNEQFF	TGTGCCAGCAGTTCCCCCCAAACTAGCGGCTCCTACAATGAGCAGTTCTTC
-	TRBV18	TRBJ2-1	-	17	CASSRLNSRSSYNEQFF	TGTGCCAGCTCACGCCTTAATAGCAGGAGCTCCTACAATGAGCAGTTCTTC
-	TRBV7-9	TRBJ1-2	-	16	CASSLDRDRKNYGYTF	TGTGCCAGCAGCTTAGACCGGGACCGAAAGAACTATGGCTACACCTTC
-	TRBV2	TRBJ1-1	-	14	CASSAGWVLTEAFF	TGTGCCAGCAGCGCAGGGTGGGTGCTCACTGAAGCTTTCTTT
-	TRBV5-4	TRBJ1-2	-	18	CASSGGGAGRVNNYGYTF	TGTGCCAGCAGCGGCGGGGGGGCAGGCCGAGTAAACAACTATGGCTACACCTTC
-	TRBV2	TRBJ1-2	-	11	CARQGGYGYTF	TGTGCCAGACAGGGAGGCTATGGCTACACCTTC
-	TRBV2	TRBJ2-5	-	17	CASSESSGLVTGWTQYF	TGTGCCAGCAGTGAATCATCCGGGTTGGTGACCGGGTGGACCCAGTACTTC
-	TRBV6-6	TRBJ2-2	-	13	CASSYPRIGELFF	TGTGCCAGCAGTTACCCTCGGATCGGGGAGCTGTTTTTT
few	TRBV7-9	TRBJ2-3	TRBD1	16	CASSLASYRGSDTQYF	TGTGCCAGCAGCTTAGCGAGTTACAGGGGATCAGATACGCAGTATTTT
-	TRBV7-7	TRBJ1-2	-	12	CASSPRSYGYTF	TGTGCCAGCAGCCCACGGTCGTATGGCTACACCTTC
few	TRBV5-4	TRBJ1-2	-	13	CASSLVGSYGYTF	TGTGCCAGCAGCTTGGTGGGGAGCTATGGCTACACCTTC
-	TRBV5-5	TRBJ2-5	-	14	CASSLVGDQETQYF	TGTGCCAGCAGCTTGGTAGGGGACCAAGAGACCCAGTACTTC
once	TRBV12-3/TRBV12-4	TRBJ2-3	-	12	CASSSETDTQYF	TGTGCCAGCAGTTCGGAGACAGATACGCAGTATTTT
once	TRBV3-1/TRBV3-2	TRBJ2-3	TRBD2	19	CASSHMTSVSSPGTDTQYF	TGTGCCAGCAGCCATATGACTAGCGTTAGCTCCCCAGGCACAGATACGCAGTATTTT
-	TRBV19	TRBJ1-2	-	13	CASSDDGNYGYTF	TGTGCCAGTAGTGATGACGGGAACTATGGCTACACCTTC
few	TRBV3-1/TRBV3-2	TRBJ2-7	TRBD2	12	CASSQGPGGQYF	TGTGCCAGCAGCCAAGGGCCGGGAGGGCAGTACTTC
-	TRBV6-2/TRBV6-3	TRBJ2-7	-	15	CASSYSMPGRDEQYF	TGTGCCAGCAGTTACTCGATGCCAGGGCGGGACGAGCAGTACTTC
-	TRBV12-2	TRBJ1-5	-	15	CASRLDFYSNQPQHF	TGTGCAAGTCGCCTGGACTTTTATAGCAATCAGCCCCAGCATTTT
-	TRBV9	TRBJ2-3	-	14	CASSASSERGTQYF	TGTGCCAGCAGCGCCTCTAGCGAACGAGGGACGCAGTATTTT
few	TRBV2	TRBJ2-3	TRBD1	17	CASSDQMGDSLTDTQYF	TGTGCCAGCAGTGACCAGATGGGGGACAGTCTCACAGATACGCAGTATTTT
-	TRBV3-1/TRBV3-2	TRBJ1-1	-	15	CASSQRPRGNTEAFF	TGTGCCAGCAGCCAAAGGCCCCGTGGGAATACTGAAGCTTTCTTT
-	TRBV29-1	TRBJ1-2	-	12	CSAAREGYGYTF	TGCAGCGCTGCGAGGGAGGGCTATGGCTACACCTTC
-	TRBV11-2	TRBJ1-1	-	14	CASSFGHQSTEAFF	TGTGCCAGCAGTTTTGGGCACCAGAGCACTGAAGCTTTCTTT
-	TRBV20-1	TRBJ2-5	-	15	CSASPPGGYQETQYF	TGCAGTGCTAGTCCTCCCGGCGGGTACCAAGAGACCCAGTACTTC
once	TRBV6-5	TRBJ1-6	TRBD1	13	CASSSSETGKLHF	TGTGCCAGCAGTTCGTCCGAGACAGGGAAGCTCCACTTT
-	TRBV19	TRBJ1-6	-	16	CASSPGRSSYNSPLHF	TGTGCCAGTAGTCCGGGACGGAGCTCCTATAATTCACCCCTCCACTTT
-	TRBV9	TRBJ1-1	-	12	CASSEGGSEAFF	TGTGCCAGCAGCGAGGGAGGGAGTGAAGCTTTCTTT
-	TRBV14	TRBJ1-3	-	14	CASTRYNSGNTIYF	TGTGCCAGCACCCGCTACAACTCTGGAAACACCATATATTTT
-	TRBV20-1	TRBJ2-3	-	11	CSLAGTDTQYF	TGCAGTTTAGCCGGCACAGATACGCAGTATTTT
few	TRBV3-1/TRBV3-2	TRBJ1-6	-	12	CASSLFRSPLHF	TGTGCCAGCAGCCTATTCCGGTCACCCCTCCACTTT
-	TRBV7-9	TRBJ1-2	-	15	CASSSTDGQSYGYTF	TGTGCCAGCAGCTCCACCGATGGACAGAGCTATGGCTACACCTTC
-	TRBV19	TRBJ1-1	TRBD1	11	CASRNRGEAFF	TGTGCCAGTAGGAACAGGGGTGAAGCTTTCTTT
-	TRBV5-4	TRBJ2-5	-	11	CASSYRETQYF	TGTGCCAGCAGCTACAGAGAGACCCAGTACTTC
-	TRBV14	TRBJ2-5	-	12	CASSQLGETQYF	TGTGCCAGCAGCCAACTAGGGGAGACCCAGTACTTC
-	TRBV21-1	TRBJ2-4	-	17	CASSNRTTGVAKNIQYF	TGTGCCAGCAGCAATCGCACGACAGGGGTAGCCAAAAACATTCAGTACTTC
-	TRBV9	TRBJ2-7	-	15	CASSALPGLPYEQYF	TGTGCCAGCAGCGCCTTACCGGGACTCCCATACGAGCAGTACTTC